The subject of this entry is one T cell receptor (beta chain). Its target is unknown. The data originate from a study of cytotoxic CD8 clonotypes in ibrutinib-treated CLL. Produced via immunoSEQ multiplex PCR; TCRdb's table is partial and in-frame only. The top ten hold around 2.7% of the sample, which has 160,000 or so clones, roughly 90% seen once. This CDR3 comprises 15 residues. Germline CDR1 SGHTA, CDR2 FQGNSA. The germline V and J ends were trimmed by 1 base and 0 bases, with 8 bases remaining between them. General study results and limits: Baseline levels were approached again at progression, after clonality had risen at ibrutinib response. Treatment left the uncommon public clonotypes either contracted or stable in frequency.

The source material was PBMCs, sampled at disease progression, from a patient treated with ibrutinib. This clonotype originated in a human donor with chronic lymphocytic leukemia. The gene calls are TRBV7-2 and TRBJ2-3; no clear D gene. The CDR3 nucleotides read TGTGCCAGCAGCTTAGTGTCTGGAAGCACAGATACGCAGTATTTT. The encoded protein is CASSLVSGSTDTQYF. Full variable domain (rest looked up from reference TRBV7-2 and TRBJ2-3): GAGVSQSPSNKVTEKGKDVELRCDPISGHTALYWYRQSLGQGLEFLIYFQGNSAPDKSGLPSDRFSAERTGGSVSTLTIQRTQQEDSAVYLCASSLVSGSTDTQYFGPGTRLTVL.